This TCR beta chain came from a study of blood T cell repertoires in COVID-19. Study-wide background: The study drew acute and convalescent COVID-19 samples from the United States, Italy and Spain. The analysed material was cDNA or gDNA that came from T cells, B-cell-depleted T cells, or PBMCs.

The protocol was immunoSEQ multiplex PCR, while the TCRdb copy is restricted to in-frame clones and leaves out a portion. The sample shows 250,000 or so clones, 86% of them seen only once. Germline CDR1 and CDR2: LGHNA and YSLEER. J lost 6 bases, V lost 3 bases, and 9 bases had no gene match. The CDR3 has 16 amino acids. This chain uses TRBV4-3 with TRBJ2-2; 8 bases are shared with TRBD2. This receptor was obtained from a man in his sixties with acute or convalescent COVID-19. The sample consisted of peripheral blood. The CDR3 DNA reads TGCGCCAGCAGCCAGCTGGCCGGGAGGGCAGCCGGGGAGCTGTTTTTT. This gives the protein CASSQLAGRAAGELFF.